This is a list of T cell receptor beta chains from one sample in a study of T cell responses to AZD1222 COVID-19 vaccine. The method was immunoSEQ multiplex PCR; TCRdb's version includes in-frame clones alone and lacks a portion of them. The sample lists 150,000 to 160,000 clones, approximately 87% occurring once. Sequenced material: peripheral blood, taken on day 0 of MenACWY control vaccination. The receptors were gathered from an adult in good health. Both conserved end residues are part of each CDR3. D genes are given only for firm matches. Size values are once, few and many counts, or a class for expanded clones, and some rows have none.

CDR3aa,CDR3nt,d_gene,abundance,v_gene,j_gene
CASRRDIPNSPLHF,TGTGCCAGCAGAAGGGACATTCCTAATTCACCCCTCCACTTT,-,once,TRBV2,TRBJ1-6
CASSNRGVSGANVLTF,TGTGCCAGTAGTAATCGGGGGGTTTCTGGGGCCAACGTCCTGACTTTC,TRBD2,once,TRBV19,TRBJ2-6
CASSVALRTGGLTDTQYF,TGTGCCAGCAGCGTAGCTCTCAGGACAGGGGGTTTAACAGATACGCAGTATTTT,TRBD1,-,TRBV9,TRBJ2-3
CASGVGFKTQYF,TGTGCCAGCGGGGTGGGGTTTAAGACCCAGTACTTC,-,-,TRBV2,TRBJ2-5
CASSETGGLRGYTF,TGTGCCAGCAGTGAAACTGGGGGTTTGCGTGGCTACACCTTC,-,-,TRBV6-1,TRBJ1-2
CASSPPGPHSEYF,TGTGCCAGCAGCCCTCCGGGACCCCATAGCGAGTATTTT,-,-,TRBV5-4,TRBJ2-3
CASSVRLGKNTEAFF,TGTGCCAGCAGCGTAAGATTGGGGAAGAACACTGAAGCTTTCTTT,-,-,TRBV9,TRBJ1-1
CASSLTASGNTIYF,TGTGCCAGCAGCCTGACAGCCTCTGGAAACACCATATATTTT,-,-,TRBV2,TRBJ1-3
CSAGQGGNTIYF,TGCAGCGCGGGACAGGGAGGAAACACCATATATTTT,TRBD1,-,TRBV29-1,TRBJ1-3
CASSIQMNTEAFF,TGTGCCAGTAGTATTCAGATGAACACTGAAGCTTTCTTT,-,-,TRBV19,TRBJ1-1
CASRKTGGPYEQYF,TGCGCCAGCAGGAAGACAGGGGGCCCCTACGAGCAGTACTTC,TRBD1,-,TRBV10-1,TRBJ2-7
CASSRAGGRGEQYF,TGTGCCAGCAGCCGAGCGGGAGGGCGAGGGGAGCAGTACTTC,TRBD2,-,TRBV7-3,TRBJ2-7
CASSIGGQGAEAFF,TGTGCCAGTAGTATAGGGGGACAGGGCGCTGAAGCTTTCTTT,TRBD1,-,TRBV19,TRBJ1-1
CASSLKDGTDTEAFF,TGCGCCAGCAGCTTAAAGGATGGGACAGACACTGAAGCTTTCTTT,TRBD1,-,TRBV5-1,TRBJ1-1
CATNPLGQGAGYTF,TGTGCCACTAATCCTTTGGGACAGGGGGCTGGCTACACCTTC,TRBD1,-,TRBV15,TRBJ1-2
CASSQKITGTGDTDTQYF,TGTGCCAGCAGCCAAAAAATAACCGGGACAGGAGATACAGATACGCAGTATTTT,TRBD1,-,TRBV5-4,TRBJ2-3
CASSTTGPQHF,TGTGCCAGTAGTACCACTGGGCCCCAGCATTTT,-,-,TRBV19,TRBJ1-5
CASSLQIYGYTF,TGTGCCAGCAGCCTTCAAATCTATGGCTACACCTTC,-,-,TRBV6-2/TRBV6-3,TRBJ1-2
CASSLSGRTSVGTGELFF,TGTGCCAGCAGTCTAAGTGGTCGGACTAGCGTAGGTACCGGGGAGCTGTTTTTT,TRBD2,-,TRBV7-9,TRBJ2-2
CASSLGRRQGARLQETQYF,TGTGCCAGCAGCTTAGGTCGACGGCAGGGGGCTAGACTCCAAGAGACCCAGTACTTC,TRBD1,-,TRBV7-9,TRBJ2-5
CASSRDRLSYEQYF,TGTGCCAGCAGCCGGGACAGGCTCTCCTACGAGCAGTACTTC,TRBD1,few,TRBV19,TRBJ2-7
CASTAQGVYGYTF,TGTGCCAGCACCGCACAGGGGGTCTATGGCTACACCTTC,TRBD1,-,TRBV9,TRBJ1-2